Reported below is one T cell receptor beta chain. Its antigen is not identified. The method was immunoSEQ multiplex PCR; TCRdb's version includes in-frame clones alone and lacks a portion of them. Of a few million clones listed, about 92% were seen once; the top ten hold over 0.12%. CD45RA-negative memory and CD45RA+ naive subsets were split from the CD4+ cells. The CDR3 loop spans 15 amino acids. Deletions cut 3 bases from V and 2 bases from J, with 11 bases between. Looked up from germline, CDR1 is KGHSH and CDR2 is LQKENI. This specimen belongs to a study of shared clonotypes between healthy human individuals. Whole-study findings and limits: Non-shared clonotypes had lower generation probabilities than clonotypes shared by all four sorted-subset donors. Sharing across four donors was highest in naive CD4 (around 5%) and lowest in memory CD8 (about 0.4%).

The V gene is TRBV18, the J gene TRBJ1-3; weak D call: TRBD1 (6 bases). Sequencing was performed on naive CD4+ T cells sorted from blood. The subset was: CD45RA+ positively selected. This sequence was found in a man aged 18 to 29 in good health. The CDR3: CASSPAGATGNTIYF. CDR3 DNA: TGTGCCAGCTCACCCGCAGGGGCGACTGGAAACACCATATATTTT.